Listed below are T cell receptor beta chains from one sample, sequenced in a study of T cell repertoires in cytomegalovirus infection. Their recognized antigens are unknown. TCRdb independently ran MiXCR on the reads; one entry per CDR3 protein. The profile shows hundreds of thousands of distinct CDR3 sequences, under 55% of them singletons. Sequenced here: cultured PBMCs, sampled from culture after CMV antigen stimulation. These receptors all stem from a human donor in good health (CMV status not recorded). Some clones in this sample may be carry-over from other donors' samples. Both conserved end residues are part of each CDR3. A D gene is named only where the DNA matches it firmly. Part of the rows lack a size; the others show once, few, many or a class for expanded clones.

V gene,J gene,D gene,clone size,CDR3 DNA,CDR3 protein
TRBV7-8,TRBJ2-7,TRBD1,.,TGTGCCAGCAGCCCAGTAGGGGGACAGGGGGCCAAAATAGGGCGCTACGAGCAGTACTTC,CASSPVGGQGAKIGRYEQYF
TRBV20-1,TRBJ2-7,.,.,TGCAGTGCTAGTACAGCCAGGATCTACGAGCAGTACTTC,CSASTARIYEQYF
TRBV7-2,TRBJ2-7,.,many,TGTGCCAGCAGGAAACGGGAGACCTACGAGCAGTACTTC,CASRKRETYEQYF
TRBV11-2,TRBJ2-2,.,.,TGTGCCAGCAGATCCCCTAGGGGCACCGGGGAGCTGTTTTTT,CASRSPRGTGELFF
TRBV7-9,TRBJ2-1,.,.,TGTGCCAGCAGCTTCGCCGGTACGAGAAATGAGCAGTTCTTC,CASSFAGTRNEQFF
TRBV11-2,TRBJ1-5,.,.,TGTGCCAGCAGCAAAGGACTAGCCCAGCCCCAGCATTTT,CASSKGLAQPQHF
TRBV10-3,TRBJ2-1,TRBD2,.,TGTGCCATCAGTGAGTCGGATAGCGGGAATGAGCAGTTCTTC,CAISESDSGNEQFF
TRBV6-5,TRBJ2-7,TRBD2,.,TGTGCCAGCAGTTATTCCGGACTAGCGGGGGGAGGCCGCTACGAGCAGTACTTC,CASSYSGLAGGGRYEQYF
TRBV7-8,TRBJ1-5,.,few,TGTGCCAGCAGCTTAGAACTTGACGGAAATCAGCCCCAGCATTTT,CASSLELDGNQPQHF
TRBV7-2,TRBJ2-7,.,.,TGTGCCAGCAGCTTTGTGACCGGTAACGAGCAGTACTTC,CASSFVTGNEQYF
TRBV7-9,TRBJ2-3,TRBD2,few,TGTGCCAGCAGCTTACCCGGGACTAGCGTCCTCACAGATACGCAGTATTTT,CASSLPGTSVLTDTQYF
TRBV6-5,TRBJ2-1,.,few,TGTGCCAGCAGTTCCCGGGACAGGGGAGTAGCGGGAGCAGACAATGAGCAGTTCTTC,CASSSRDRGVAGADNEQFF
TRBV7-2,TRBJ2-7,TRBD1,few,TGTGCCAGCAGCTTAAGGCAGGGGGCGATGGAGCAGTACTTC,CASSLRQGAMEQYF
TRBV12-3/TRBV12-4,TRBJ2-1,.,.,TGTGCCAGCAGTTTAGCTCCGGGACAAGGGGTCTTC,CASSLAPGQGVF
TRBV5-8,TRBJ2-7,TRBD2,once,TGTGCCAGCAGCTGGACTAGCGGGGGGTCGCGACTTCTTTACGAGCAGTACTTC,CASSWTSGGSRLLYEQYF
TRBV4-1,TRBJ2-1,TRBD2,few,TGCGCCAGCAGCCAAGTTGAGGGAGGGAGGAATTATGAGCAGTTCTTC,CASSQVEGGRNYEQFF
TRBV7-9,TRBJ2-7,.,.,TGTGCCAGCAGACCCCGAGGCAGGTTGGGCAACGAGCAGTACTTC,CASRPRGRLGNEQYF
TRBV19,TRBJ2-1,TRBD2,.,TGTGCCAGTAGTATCCGAGGACTAGTGGGTAACAATGAGCAGTTCTTC,CASSIRGLVGNNEQFF
TRBV2,TRBJ1-5,.,.,TGTGCCAGCAGTGGTGTATCGCAGAATCAGCCCCAGCATTTT,CASSGVSQNQPQHF
TRBV7-2,TRBJ1-1,.,few,TGTGCCAGCAGCTTAGAAATTGCGGACACTGAAGCTTTCTTT,CASSLEIADTEAFF
TRBV7-9,TRBJ1-4,.,.,TGTGCCAGCAACATAGGGGCCGAAAAACTGTTTTTT,CASNIGAEKLFF
TRBV20-1,TRBJ2-2,.,few,TGCAGTGCTGCGACTCAGGGGTTTATTCGGGAGCTGTTTTTT,CSAATQGFIRELFF
TRBV7-2,TRBJ2-1,TRBD1,many,TGTGCCAGCAGCCTGGGACAGGGGACCTACAATGAGCAGTTCTTC,CASSLGQGTYNEQFF
TRBV7-2,TRBJ1-5,TRBD1,few,TGTGCCAGCAGCTTAGGGACAGGGATGGGCAATCAGCCCCAGCATTTT,CASSLGTGMGNQPQHF
TRBV7-2,TRBJ2-7,TRBD2,many,TGTGCCAGCAGCTTAGTCGGCGGGGGAGGCTCCTACGAGCAGTACTTC,CASSLVGGGGSYEQYF
TRBV7-2,TRBJ2-2,.,few,TGTGCCAGCAGCTTAGTCCAAAGTACCGGGGAGCTGTTTTTT,CASSLVQSTGELFF
TRBV20-1,TRBJ2-3,TRBD2,.,TGCAGTGCGATATCTAGCGGGACCACAGATACGCAGTATTTT,CSAISSGTTDTQYF
TRBV28,TRBJ2-7,TRBD2,.,TGTGCCAGCAGCCTAGCGGGGGGGCGATCCGAGCAGTACTTC,CASSLAGGRSEQYF
TRBV20-1,TRBJ2-3,.,.,TGCAGTGCTAGGTTTGGGAGCACAGATACGCAGTATTTT,CSARFGSTDTQYF
TRBV7-8,TRBJ2-1,.,.,TGTGCCAGCAGCTTAGCTGGATGGGTTGAGCAGTTCTTC,CASSLAGWVEQFF
TRBV6-6,TRBJ2-1,TRBD2,.,TGTGCCAGCAGTCTAGCGGGAGGACTCGACAGCTCCTACAATGAGCAGTTCTTC,CASSLAGGLDSSYNEQFF
TRBV7-8,TRBJ2-3,TRBD2,.,TGTGCCAGCAGCTTCAAGCTTAGCGGGGGGCCATACGGAGATACGCAGTATTTT,CASSFKLSGGPYGDTQYF
TRBV6-6,TRBJ2-4,.,.,TGTGCCAGCAGTTACGAAGACGGTGGGGGAAAAAAAGCCAAAAACATTCAGTACTTC,CASSYEDGGGKKAKNIQYF
TRBV12-3/TRBV12-4,TRBJ2-7,TRBD1,.,TGTGCCAGCAGCCCTCGACAGGGGATATACGAGCAGTACTTC,CASSPRQGIYEQYF
TRBV19,TRBJ1-1,.,.,TGTGCCAGCCTAAAACCAGAGAACACTGAAGCTTTCTTT,CASLKPENTEAFF
TRBV2,TRBJ2-3,.,.,TGTGCCAGCAGTGATAGGAGAGCGATCGTGGGTGGGACGCAGTATTTT,CASSDRRAIVGGTQYF
TRBV7-2,TRBJ2-7,.,.,TGTGCCAGCAGCTTAGTCCTCACCTACGAGCAGTACTTC,CASSLVLTYEQYF
TRBV7-2,TRBJ1-5,.,few,TGTGCCAGCAGCTTATGGGTGGATCAGCCCCAGCATTTT,CASSLWVDQPQHF
TRBV7-2,TRBJ2-7,.,.,TGTGCCAGCAGCAAGCAGGGACACACCTACGAGCAGTACTTC,CASSKQGHTYEQYF
TRBV20-1,TRBJ1-5,TRBD1,.,TGCAGTGCCGTGCTGGGACAGCCAATTTATAGCAATCAGCCCCAGCATTTT,CSAVLGQPIYSNQPQHF
TRBV7-2,TRBJ2-7,.,few,TGTGCCAGCGGAGGGGGGGGCTACGAGCAGTACTTC,CASGGGGYEQYF
TRBV6-2/TRBV6-3,TRBJ1-5,.,.,TGTGCCAGCAGTTACGGGAAGAATCAGCCCCAGCATTTT,CASSYGKNQPQHF
TRBV7-6,TRBJ2-4,TRBD2,.,TGTGCCAGCAGCGAAATAGCGGGAGACGCCAAAAACATTCAGTACTTC,CASSEIAGDAKNIQYF
TRBV6-1,TRBJ2-1,.,.,TGTGCCAGCAGGCCGAGACACCAGCACAATGAGCAGTTCTTC,CASRPRHQHNEQFF